This entry is about one TCR beta chain. The antigen is undetermined. Its ends do not fully match the called genes, so a read error is possible. The record originates from a study of post-analysis software for immune sequencing data. Notes on the study in general: Patients had higher frequencies than controls of about five TRBV segments, including TRBV5-6, TRBV5-1 and TRBV20-1. Diversity measured as normalized Chao1 was significantly lower in multiple sclerosis patients than in controls. By F measure, samples from a shared preparation batch strongly co-clustered.

cDNA libraries for TCR beta contained unique molecular identifiers. TCRdb re-derived calls from the PCR reads in MiXCR, one entry per CDR3 protein. The sample includes fewer than 850,000 distinct CDR3 sequences, under 60% of them seen just once. The CDR3 runs to 16 residues. Input material: blood. V gene TRBV12-3 or TRBV12-4 combines with J gene TRBJ2-5; 9 positions match TRBD2. This clonotype was obtained from a girl between 5 and 17 years old with multiple sclerosis. The CDR3 DNA follows: TGTGCCGGCAGTTTATGGGCTAGCGGGAACTCAGAGACCCAGTACTTC. Its translation is CAGSLWASGNSETQYF.